These 17 T cell receptor beta chains share one sample of origin, sequenced in a study of T-cell memory formation after mild COVID-19. TCRdb re-called the 5' RACE reads with MiXCR, one entry per CDR3 protein. Of about 260,000 distinct CDR3 sequences listed, over 15% are singletons. The sequenced material came from PBMCs or a T cell subset sorted from them (not recorded which). The receptors shown here come from a man between 18 and 29 years old who had mild COVID-19 (a few samples of this study predate the infection). Cell type and time point are not known.

V is TRBV6-5 and J is TRBJ1-2, with a tentative D call TRBD1 (5 bases). The CDR3 is 15 residues long. Trimming pared 6 bases from V and 4 bases from J, leaving 18 bases between. Germline values: CDR1 MNHEY, CDR2 SVGAGI. The chain's CDR3 is CASSPGLGVGYGYTF. CDR3 nucleotide sequence: TGTGCCAGCAGCCCCGGTCTAGGGGTGGGCTATGGCTACACCTTC.

The table lists this clonotype with a few counts. This chain uses TRBV20-1 with TRBJ2-4; D may be TRBD2 (6 bases). The V gene lost 5 bases and the J gene lost 2 bases, with 13 bases spanning the gap. The CDR3 runs 14 residues. Germline V CDR1 and CDR2: DFQATT, SNEGSKA (reference sequence). The CDR3 is CSAPVTRSKNIQYF. The CDR3 region has the DNA TGCAGTGCTCCGGTGACTAGGTCCAAAAACATTCAGTACTTC.

This chain links TRBV7-9 with TRBJ2-5; D not resolved. CDR1 and CDR2 from the germline V gene are SEHNR and FQNEAQ (reference sequence). The CDR3 loop spans 14 amino acids. V was clipped by 5 bases and J by 4 bases, with 14 bases between them. This chain's CDR3 is CASSGDAWGETQYF. The CDR3 DNA follows: TGTGCCAGCAGCGGAGATGCCTGGGGAGAGACCCAGTACTTC.

The sample holds a few counts of this clonotype. This chain links TRBV12-3 or TRBV12-4 with TRBJ2-5; D gene uncertain. The CDR3 runs to 14 residues. V was cut by 6 bases and J by 5 bases, with 16 bases left in between. Here the CDR3 DNA reads TGTGCCAGCAGCAACCACCGGACCAGGGAGACCCAGTACTTC. Translated: CASSNHRTRETQYF.

This clonotype was counted between two and nine times. CDR3 DNA sequence: TGCGCCAGCAGCTTGGCCGGTCCTCGGATCACAGATACGCAGTATTTT. Translation gives CASSLAGPRITDTQYF. The gene calls are TRBV5-1 and TRBJ2-3; no definite D call. The CDR3 runs to 16 residues. V was trimmed by 0 bases and J by 2 bases, leaving 13 bases between them. The germline gives CDR1 SGHRS, CDR2 YFSETQ.

The CDR3 here is CASSPPRGFLTMGNTIYF. The CDR3 nucleotides are TGTGCCAGCAGCCCACCCCGGGGGTTTCTTACAATGGGAAACACCATATATTTT. The gene calls are TRBV28 and TRBJ1-3, with D tentatively TRBD1 (5 bases). The V gene's germline CDR1 is MDHEN and CDR2 SYDVKM. V was clipped by 6 bases and J by 4 bases, with 25 bases between them. This CDR3 has 18 residues. Complete variable domain (other parts from reference TRBV28 and TRBJ1-3): DVKVTQSSRYLVKRTGEKVFLECVQDMDHENMFWYRQDPGLGLRLIYFSYDVKMKEKGDIPEGYSVSREKKERFSLILESASTNQTSMYLCASSPPRGFLTMGNTIYFGEGSWLTVV.

The chain joins TRBV27 to TRBJ2-1; D is unclear. V dropped 5 bases and J dropped 0 bases, with 11 bases sitting between them. The germline V gene encodes CDR1 MNHEY and CDR2 SMNVEV (reference sequence). The CDR3 totals 15 residues. CDR3 residues: CASSPTVSSYNEQFF. The CDR3 bases are TGTGCCAGCAGTCCGACCGTTAGCTCCTACAATGAGCAGTTCTTC.

A few counts support this clonotype. The DNA for the CDR3 is TGTGCCAGCAGCTATACCGCGGGACAGGGGGCGAACACTGAAGCTTTCTTT. Encoded protein: CASSYTAGQGANTEAFF. V gene TRBV7-9 combines with J gene TRBJ1-1, with TRBD1 matching over 12 bases. V lost 4 bases and J lost 1; bases outside the gene matches: 7. The CDR3 has 17 amino acids. Germline V CDR1 and CDR2: SEHNR, FQNEAQ (reference sequence).

This clonotype was seen a few times. This chain joins TRBV6-2 or TRBV6-3 and TRBJ1-2; the D gene is possibly TRBD1 (5 bases). V gave up 4 bases and J gave up 7 bases, with 10 bases separating them. The germline gives CDR1 MNHEY, CDR2 SVGEGT. The CDR3 is 12 amino acids. The CDR3 nucleotides are TGTGCCAGCAGTTCAGGGTTTGCTGGCTACACCTTC. This gives the protein CASSSGFAGYTF.

The V call is TRBV25-1, the J call TRBJ2-3, with 9 bases that match TRBD2. V was pared by 8 bases and J by 5 bases, with 5 bases of the junction left unmatched. CDR1 MGHDK and CDR2 SYGVNS come from the germline V gene. This CDR3 is 13 amino acids long. For the CDR3, the DNA is TGTGCCAGCGGGGGACTAGCCGGAGATACGCAGTATTTT. It encodes CASGGLAGDTQYF.

This clonotype was seen ten or more times. The chain couples TRBV5-1 to TRBJ2-3, with 8 bases identical to TRBD1. The V segment lost 6 bases and the J segment 4 bases; nucleotides outside the gene matches: 10. Germline values: CDR1 SGHRS, CDR2 YFSETQ. CDR3 length equals 15 residues. CDR3 nucleotide sequence: TGCGCCAGCACGCTCTCAGGGGGCGCGGCAGATACGCAGTATTTT. Its protein is CASTLSGGAADTQYF.

The chain has TRBV5-4 and TRBJ1-6, with D perhaps TRBD1 (6 bases). Trimming stripped 7 bases from V and 6 bases from J, with 14 bases between. Germline CDR1 reads SGHNT; CDR2 reads YYREEE (reference sequence). The CDR3 extends over 14 amino acids. The CDR3, as DNA: TGTGCCAGCGGCGACGGGGGGCGTAATTCACCCCTCCACTTT. Translation gives CASGDGGRNSPLHF.

This clonotype was counted many times. This chain links TRBV20-1 with TRBJ2-3; 8 bases are shared with TRBD2. This CDR3 spans 14 amino acids. Germline V gives CDR1 DFQATT, CDR2 SNEGSKA (reference sequence). With 1 base clipped from V and 1 base from J, the junction kept 1 base outside the gene matches. This CDR3 is CSARGAGGTDTQYF. CDR3 nucleotides: TGCAGTGCTAGAGGAGCGGGGGGCACAGATACGCAGTATTTT.

V and J are TRBV7-9 and TRBJ1-1; possible D gene TRBD1, 5 bases. The CDR3 sequence is 14 residues long. The germline V gene has CDR1 SEHNR and CDR2 FQNEAQ (reference sequence). Trimming shortened V by 7 bases and J by 1 base, and 13 bases separated the two germline ends. CDR3 DNA: TGTGCCAGCACCCGGGAGGGGAGGAACACTGAAGCTTTCTTT. It translates to CASTREGRNTEAFF.

This clonotype was seen only once. The rearrangement uses TRBV6-5 and TRBJ2-1, with a possible D match to TRBD2 (5 bases). Germline V gives CDR1 MNHEY, CDR2 SVGAGI. Trimming took 10 bases from V and 2 from J, leaving 15 bases between them. The CDR3 is 14 amino acids. CDR3 nucleotide sequence: TGTGCCACCCACCCGGGAACGACCTACAATGAGCAGTTCTTC. Translation: CATHPGTTYNEQFF.

This clonotype turned up a few times. The chain joins TRBV3-1 to TRBJ1-2; D is undetermined. The V gene's germline CDR1 is LGHDT and CDR2 YNNKEL (reference sequence). The CDR3 runs to 13 residues. The germline V and J ends were trimmed by 1 base and 5 bases, with 8 bases remaining between them. DNA for the CDR3: TGTGCCAGCAGCCAAGGGTCCCGGTATGGCTACACCTTC. As protein: CASSQGSRYGYTF.

The V and J genes are TRBV6-1 and TRBJ2-1; 9 positions match TRBD2. The J segment lost 3 bases and the V segment lost 6 bases, leaving 6 bases of the junction unmatched. Germline CDR1 and CDR2: MNHNS and SASEGT. The CDR3 is 15 residues long. The CDR3: CASRAAGGVYNEQFF. In nucleotides, the CDR3 is TGTGCCAGCAGGGCAGCGGGGGGCGTCTACAATGAGCAGTTCTTC.